This TCR beta chain appears in the sequencing data of a study of T cell repertoires in cytomegalovirus infection. As for the study in general: Public TCR beta signatures indicated both CMV infection and matching HLA type.

With regard to this clonotype: Its antigen is unknown.

Findings of the study overall: Identification of carriers of CMV plus the relevant HLA was performed using cumulative public TCR beta family frequency. CMV-specific TCR beta clonotypes restricted by HLA-C dominated the ex vivo response.

From the reads, TCRdb called clonotypes with MiXCR, one entry per CDR3 protein. Counted here are approximately 73,000 distinct CDR3 sequences, about 37% occurring once; the ten biggest clones make up just over 90%. The length of the CDR3 is 13 residues. Deletions cut 9 bases from V and 8 bases from J, with 17 bases between. Per the germline V gene, CDR1 is LNHDA and CDR2 is SQIVND (reference sequence). Sequencing used CD8+ T cells from cultured PBMCs, obtained from culture after CMV antigen stimulation. The TCR sequence derives from a human donor in good health (CMV status not recorded). Some clones in this sample may be carry-over from other donors' samples. This chain links TRBV19 with TRBJ2-4; no definite D call. The CDR3: CASTFHETDIQYF. DNA for the CDR3: TGTGCCAGCACTTTCCATGAGACGGACATTCAGTACTTC. The whole variable domain, remainder taken from reference TRBV19 and TRBJ2-4, is DGGITQSPKYLFRKEGQNVTLSCEQNLNHDAMYWYRQDPGQGLRLIYYSQIVNDFQKGDIAEGYSVSREKKESFPLTVTSAQKNPTAFYLCASTFHETDIQYFGAGTRLSVL.